A single sample is the source of the 26 T cell receptor beta chains below, sequenced in a study of T cells in Graves' hyperthyroidism and ophthalmopathy. Regions amplified from RNA transcripts were the TCR beta CDR3 regions. First-round RT-PCR of the TCR CDR3 relied on the HTBI primer set. TCRdb independently ran MiXCR on the multiplex PCR reads; one entry per CDR3 protein. The sample carries about 210,000 distinct CDR3 sequences, roughly a sixth recorded once. Input material: blood. The receptors stem from a man aged 50 to 60 with Graves' hyperthyroidism.

This clonotype was detected ten times or more. This rearrangement joins TRBV12-3 or TRBV12-4 to TRBJ2-1, with D perhaps being TRBD1 or TRBD2 (5 bases each). V lost 6 bases and J lost 4, with 16 bases in between. The CDR3 consists of 15 residues. CDR3 loop: CASSLGRRFYNEQFF. CDR3 nucleotide sequence: TGTGCCAGCAGCCTGGGACGGAGATTTTACAATGAGCAGTTCTTC.

This clonotype was counted at least ten times. At one end the junction does not follow the germline gene, possibly because of a read error. The chain recombines TRBV28 with TRBJ2-1; no clear D. The length of the CDR3 is 16 residues. Germline V CDR1 and CDR2: MDHEN, SYDVKM. CDR3 DNA: TGTGCCAGCAGTCGACTCTACCCGCCTTCCTCCAATGAGCAGTTCTTC. The encoded protein is CASSRLYPPSSNEQFF.

This clonotype has ten or more counts. This chain connects TRBV14 to TRBJ2-5; 7 positions agree with TRBD2. The CDR3 length is 15 residues. The ends lost 2 bases at V and 1 base at J; junction bases unmatched: 4. Per the germline V gene, CDR1 is SGHDN and CDR2 is FVKESK. As DNA, the CDR3 is TGTGCCAGCAGCCAACAACTAGCGCGCCAAGAGACCCAGTACTTC. Its translation is CASSQQLARQETQYF.

This clonotype was counted many times. The chain uses TRBV28 and TRBJ1-1; D not resolved. The germline gives CDR1 MDHEN, CDR2 SYDVKM. The CDR3 loop spans 12 amino acids. V gave up 3 bases and J gave up 6 bases, with 8 bases separating them. CDR3 protein: CASSFGISEAFF. Here the CDR3 DNA reads TGTGCCAGCAGTTTCGGGATCTCTGAAGCTTTCTTT.

This clonotype appeared many times. The CDR3 DNA sequence: TGTGCCAGCAGTTCCCCGGGCAGGGGGGTAGATACGCAGTATTTT. Its translation: CASSSPGRGVDTQYF. J is TRBJ2-3 and V is TRBV28, with D possibly TRBD1 on 7 matching bases. V was clipped by 4 bases and J by 5 bases, with 16 bases between them. The CDR3 is 15 residues long. CDR1 and CDR2 (germline): MDHEN, SYDVKM.

This clonotype has ten or more counts. The rearrangement links TRBV6-2 or TRBV6-3 to TRBJ2-3, with D tentatively TRBD2 (7 bases). Looked up from germline, CDR1 is MNHEY and CDR2 is SVGEGT. Trimming removed 2 bases at V and 5 bases at J, with 14 bases between. CDR3 size: 15 residues. Here the CDR3 reads CASSYIRGAGDTQYF. In nucleotides, the CDR3 is TGTGCCAGCAGTTACATACGGGGGGCCGGAGATACGCAGTATTTT.

The table lists this clonotype with a few counts. This sequence joins TRBV5-1 and TRBJ1-4; 8 bases map to TRBD1. There are 14 residues in the CDR3. The germline V gene has CDR1 SGHRS and CDR2 YFSETQ. V lost 1 base, J lost 6 bases, and 2 bases stayed unmatched. CDR3 coding DNA: TGCGCCAGCAGCTTGACGACAGGGGATGAAAAACTGTTTTTT. Protein sequence: CASSLTTGDEKLFF.

This chain uses TRBV10-3 with TRBJ2-7; TRBD2 might be the D (5 bases). Trimming took off 7 bases at V and 6 bases at J, with 16 bases between the two ends. The CDR3 has 13 amino acids. CDR1 is ENHRY, CDR2 SYGVKD, per germline. In nucleotides, the CDR3 is TGTGCCATCAAGAACCCGGGGTTAGGCGAGCAGTACTTC. It codes for CAIKNPGLGEQYF.

The chain recombines TRBV19 with TRBJ1-6; D remains unclear. The V and J ends lost 3 bases and 9 bases respectively, with 9 bases between them. Germline assignment: CDR1 LNHDA and CDR2 SQIVND (reference sequence). The CDR3 contains 13 residues. The CDR3 loop is CASSMEERSPLHF. The CDR3 DNA follows: TGTGCCAGTAGTATGGAAGAGCGTTCACCCCTCCACTTT.

This chain connects TRBV6-1 to TRBJ2-1, with 13 bases lining up with TRBD2. Trimming cost V 1 base and J 7 bases; bases outside gene matches: 4. Germline CDR1 MNHNS, CDR2 SASEGT. The CDR3 sequence is 16 residues long. The CDR3 region is CASSEGTSGSRNEQFF. CDR3 sequence (DNA): TGTGCCAGCAGTGAAGGGACTAGCGGGAGCAGGAATGAGCAGTTCTTC.

The chain links TRBV7-3 to TRBJ2-2, with 8 bases identical to TRBD1. Germline V gene data show CDR1 as SGHTA and CDR2 as FQGTGA. The CDR3 extends over 15 amino acids. Unmatched junction bases numbered 5, after V lost 4 bases and J lost 4 bases. In DNA, the CDR3 is TGTGCCAGCAGCTGGGGACAGGACTCCACCGGGGAGCTGTTTTTT. Protein sequence: CASSWGQDSTGELFF.

In its sample, this clonotype was seen many times. For the CDR3, the DNA is TGTGCCAGCAGCCAAGATTTAACCGGTTATAATTCACCCCTCCACTTT. Translated, it gives CASSQDLTGYNSPLHF. The rearrangement joins TRBV4-2 to TRBJ1-6; D is undetermined. The germline CDR1 and CDR2 sequences are LGHNA and YNFKEQ. V lost 0 bases and J 4 bases, leaving 10 bases between the germline ends. The CDR3 loop spans 16 amino acids.

This clonotype was seen ten or more times. The chain carries TRBV4-1 and TRBJ2-7; D call uncertain. The CDR3 sequence is 13 residues long. V was pared by 4 bases and J by 4 bases, with 11 bases between. The germline CDR1 and CDR2 sequences are MGHRA and YSYEKL. The CDR3 DNA is TGCGCCAGCAGCCGAACCCCCCAGTACGAGCAGTACTTC. It is translated as CASSRTPQYEQYF.

There are a few counts of this clonotype. A read error may be the cause here, since a much bigger clone is one base away. The J gene is TRBJ1-5, the V gene TRBV20-1, with 8 bases identical to TRBD1. This CDR3 has 15 residues. Trimming at V came to 5 bases and at J to 4 bases, leaving 10 bases not matched to a gene. Germline CDR1 is DFQATT and CDR2 is SNEGSKA (reference sequence). This chain's CDR3 is CSALGRGLANQPQHF. The CDR3 DNA is TGCAGTGCTCTGGGCAGGGGGCTTGCAAATCAGCCCCAGCATTTT.

This clonotype was detected a few times. The J gene is TRBJ2-7, the V gene TRBV10-3; D possibly corresponds to TRBD2 (6 bases). CDR1 ENHRY and CDR2 SYGVKD come from the germline V gene. This CDR3 has 14 residues. With 6 bases removed from V and 0 bases from J, the gap between germline ends came to 12 bases. This CDR3 reads CAIRVAENSYEQYF. Written as DNA, the CDR3 is TGTGCCATCAGGGTAGCGGAAAACTCCTACGAGCAGTACTTC.

This clonotype was counted at least ten times. Written as DNA, the CDR3 is TGCAGTGCCCATTCGAAGGCCTACGAGCAGTACTTC. This sequence encodes CSAHSKAYEQYF. This sequence joins TRBV20-1 and TRBJ2-7; D unresolved. Germline assignment: CDR1 DFQATT and CDR2 SNEGSKA (reference sequence). Trimming shortened V by 6 bases and J by 2 bases, and 11 bases separated the two germline ends. This CDR3 has 12 residues.

At least ten counts were recorded for this clonotype. The V call is TRBV12-3 or TRBV12-4, the J call TRBJ2-5; no clear D gene. The CDR3 is made up of 13 amino acids. V was clipped by 5 bases and J by 0 bases, with 7 bases between them. Here the CDR3 reads CASSGSNQETQYF. The CDR3 DNA reads as TGTGCCAGCAGTGGTAGTAACCAAGAGACCCAGTACTTC.

In the case of this clonotype: An end of the junction differs from the germline gene, which may be a read error. The gene calls are TRBV5-1 and TRBJ2-1, with unresolved D. Germline assignment: CDR1 SGHRS and CDR2 YFSETQ. The CDR3 contains 12 residues. The CDR3: CTSSLYGNEQFF. The CDR3 nucleotides are TGCACCAGCAGCTTGTACGGGAATGAGCAGTTCTTC.

This clonotype has a handful of counts. The V and J genes are TRBV6-2 or TRBV6-3 and TRBJ2-1; D gene unclear. V was shortened by 5 bases and J by 7 bases, with 15 bases between the two germline ends. CDR3 length: 14 amino acids. Germline lookup yields CDR1 MNHEY and CDR2 SVGEGT. The CDR3 region has the DNA TGTGCCAGCAGTGTAGGTTTCTCCGGGAATGAGCAGTTCTTC. Translated: CASSVGFSGNEQFF.

At least ten counts were recorded for this clonotype. The chain uses TRBV2 and TRBJ2-7; 13 bases fit TRBD2. CDR3 length: 14 residues. With V trimmed by 7 bases and J by 7 bases, 7 bases remained unmatched. CDR1 is SNHLY, CDR2 FYNNEI, per germline. The CDR3 region is CASKGGLAGAEQYF. CDR3 DNA sequence: TGTGCCAGCAAAGGAGGACTAGCGGGAGCTGAGCAGTACTTC.

This clonotype was seen only a few times. J is TRBJ2-1 and V is TRBV30; TRBD2 matches at 7 bases. V was clipped by 3 bases and J by 14 bases; unmatched bases: 13. The CDR3 length is 13 residues. Germline V gene lookup returns CDR1 GTSNPN and CDR2 SVGIG (reference sequence). The CDR3 region has the DNA TGTGCCTGGAGCTCATTCAGGACTAGGTCTAAGTTCTTC. As protein: CAWSSFRTRSKFF.

This chain links TRBV30 with TRBJ2-5, with 7 bases identical to TRBD2. The J segment lost 5 bases and the V segment lost 3 bases, leaving 12 bases of the junction unmatched. This CDR3 region has 15 residues. Germline V gene sequence: CDR1 GTSNPN, CDR2 SVGIG (reference sequence). The CDR3 protein is CAWSTGRELTETQYF. Here the CDR3 DNA reads TGTGCCTGGAGCACCGGGCGGGAGTTGACGGAGACCCAGTACTTC.

The chain recombines TRBV28 with TRBJ2-6, with 8 positions matching TRBD1. The V segment lost 5 bases and the J segment 0 bases; nucleotides outside the gene matches: 3. Germline lookup yields CDR1 MDHEN and CDR2 SYDVKM. The CDR3 extends over 16 amino acids. The CDR3 here is CASSPTGGSGANVLTF. The CDR3 bases are TGTGCCAGCAGTCCCACAGGGGGCTCTGGGGCCAACGTCCTGACTTTC.

The table lists this clonotype with many counts. The chain recombines TRBV20-1 with TRBJ1-1; no clear D. Trimming shortened V by 5 bases and J by 3 bases, and 16 bases separated the two germline ends. The CDR3 covers 14 residues. CDR1 and CDR2 from the germline V gene are DFQATT and SNEGSKA (reference sequence). The CDR3, as DNA: TGCAGTGCTCAAGATGGATCTTCGGACACTGAAGCTTTCTTT. It yields the protein CSAQDGSSDTEAFF.

Note on this clonotype: This may be a read error, as it is one base from a much larger clone. The chain has TRBV7-9 and TRBJ2-6; D is uncertain. In germline, CDR1 is SEHNR, CDR2 FQNEAQ (reference sequence). The CDR3 has 15 residues. The CDR3 sequence is CASSLNPAGVNVLTF. The CDR3 DNA sequence: TGTGCCAGCAGCTTAAATCCCGCTGGGGTCAACGTCCTGACTTTC. The full variable domain, completed using reference TRBV7-9 and TRBJ2-6, is DTGVSQNPRHKITKRGQNVTFRCDPISEHNRLYWYRQTLGQGPEFLTYFQNEAQLEKSRLLSDRFSAERPKGSFSTLEIQRTEQGDSAMYLCASSLNPAGVNVLTFGAGSRLTVL.

This clonotype showed up just a few times. This chain links TRBV11-3 with TRBJ2-1; possibly TRBD2 for D (6 bases). Germline CDR1 SGHNT, CDR2 YENEEA. Trimming removed 5 bases at V and 15 bases at J, with 26 bases between. The CDR3 sequence is 15 residues long. Here the CDR3 reads CASSDPGSGTSVRFF. In DNA, the CDR3 is TGTGCCAGCAGCGACCCTGGATCCGGGACTTCCGTTCGGTTCTTC.